The clone carrying this T cell receptor beta chain was counted between two and nine times. Its antigen remains unidentified. V was clipped by 5 bases and J by 12 bases, with 22 bases between them. Looked up from germline, CDR1 is MRHNA and CDR2 is SNTAGT. This CDR3 has 14 residues. This sample was taken from a study of cytomegalovirus exposure and HLA in healthy donors. General study results and limits: Sequencing depth across donors, presence/absence analyses assumed, was roughly uniform. One cluster of highly shared sequence variants probably arose as a sequencing artifact. When the data were analyzed later, several of the most significant clusters appeared to be linked to common viral pathogens.

Both 60 Vbeta primers and 13 Jbeta primers went into the PCR. Measured with immunoSEQ multiplex PCR; TCRdb has only the in-frame clones, and not every one. The sample carries 150,000 or so clones, about three fifths recorded once. This rearrangement joins TRBV6-4 to TRBJ1-1; tentative D call: TRBD1 (5 bases). This sequence originates from a woman between 25 and 40 years old in good health and CMV-seropositive. Material for sequencing was PBMCs. Here the CDR3 reads CASSPGGNDRSPFF. Here the CDR3 DNA reads TGTGCCAGCAGTCCCGGGGGGAATGACCGGAGTCCTTTCTTT.